The 3 T cell receptor beta chains given below trace back to one sample, sequenced in a study of PD-1 blockade in classical Hodgkin lymphoma. The time point is: cycle 4 day 1 (C4D1), after less than 7 weeks of nivolumab. Exposure to brentuximab vedotin varied, and each patient had relapsed following autologous stem cell transplantation. Data came from immunoSEQ multiplex PCR; TCRdb stores just in-frame clones and leaves some out. The sample records roughly 17,000 clones, around four fifths being singletons. The sequences come from peripheral blood mononuclear cells (PBMCs), collected before the fourth cycle of nivolumab. The receptors were gathered from a human donor with classical Hodgkin lymphoma.

The chain joins TRBV7-2 to TRBJ1-1, with unresolved D. CDR1 is SGHTA and CDR2 is FQGNSA in the germline V gene. The CDR3 loop spans 11 amino acids. Trimming shortened V by 2 bases and J by 3 bases, and 1 base separated the two germline ends. The CDR3 spells CASSLYTEAFF. The CDR3 DNA sequence: TGTGCCAGCAGCTTATACACTGAAGCTTTCTTT.

The chain links TRBV18 to TRBJ1-5; tentatively, D is TRBD1 (5 bases). This CDR3 spans 18 amino acids. Trimming shortened V by 3 bases and J by 0 bases, and 18 bases separated the two germline ends. CDR1 is KGHSH, CDR2 LQKENI, per germline. As DNA, the CDR3 is TGTGCCAGCTCACCGACCGTTTCCAGCAGGGATAGCAATCAGCCCCAGCATTTT. Translated: CASSPTVSSRDSNQPQHF.

The V gene is TRBV5-1, the J gene TRBJ2-3; possibly TRBD1 or TRBD2 for D (6 bases each). Trimming pared 0 bases from V and 2 bases from J, leaving 10 bases between. Germline V gene lookup returns CDR1 SGHRS and CDR2 YFSETQ. The CDR3 is 15 amino acids. CDR3 in amino acids: CASSLAGGPTDTQYF. The CDR3 DNA is TGCGCCAGCAGCTTGGCTGGGGGGCCCACAGATACGCAGTATTTT.